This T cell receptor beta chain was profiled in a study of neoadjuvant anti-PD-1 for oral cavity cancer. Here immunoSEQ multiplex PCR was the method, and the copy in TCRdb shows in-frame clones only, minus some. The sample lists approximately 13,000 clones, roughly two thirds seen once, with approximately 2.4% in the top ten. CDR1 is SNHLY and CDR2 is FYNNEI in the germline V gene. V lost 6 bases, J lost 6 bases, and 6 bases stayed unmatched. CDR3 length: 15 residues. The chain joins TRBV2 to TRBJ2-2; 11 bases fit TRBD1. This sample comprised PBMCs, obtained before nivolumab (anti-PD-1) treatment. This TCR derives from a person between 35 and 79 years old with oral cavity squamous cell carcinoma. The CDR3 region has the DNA TGTGCCAGCAGCGGTCCGGGACAGGGGGCCGGGGAGCTGTTTTTT. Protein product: CASSGPGQGAGELFF.